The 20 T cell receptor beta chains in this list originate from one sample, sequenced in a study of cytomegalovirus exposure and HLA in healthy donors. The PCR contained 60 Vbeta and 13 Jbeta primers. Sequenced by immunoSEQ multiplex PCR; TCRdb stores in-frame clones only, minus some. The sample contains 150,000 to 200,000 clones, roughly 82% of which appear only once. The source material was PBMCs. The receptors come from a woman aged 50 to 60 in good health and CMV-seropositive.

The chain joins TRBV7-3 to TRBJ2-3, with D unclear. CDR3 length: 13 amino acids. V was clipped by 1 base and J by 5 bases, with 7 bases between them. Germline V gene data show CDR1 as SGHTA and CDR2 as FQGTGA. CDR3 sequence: CASSLNSRDTQYF. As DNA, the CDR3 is TGTGCCAGCAGCTTAAACTCGCGAGATACGCAGTATTTT.

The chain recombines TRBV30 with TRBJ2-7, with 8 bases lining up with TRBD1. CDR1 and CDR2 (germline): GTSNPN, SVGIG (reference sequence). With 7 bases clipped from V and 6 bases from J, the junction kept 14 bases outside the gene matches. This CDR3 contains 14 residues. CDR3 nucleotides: TGTGCCTCGGCAGGGAGCAGGGGGCGACGCGAGCAGTACTTC. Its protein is CASAGSRGRREQYF.

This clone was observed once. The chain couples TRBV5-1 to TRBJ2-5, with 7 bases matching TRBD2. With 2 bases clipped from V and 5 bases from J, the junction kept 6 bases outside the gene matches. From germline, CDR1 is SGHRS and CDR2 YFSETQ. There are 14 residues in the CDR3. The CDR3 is CASSFGGSGETQYF. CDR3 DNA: TGCGCCAGCAGCTTCGGGGGGAGTGGGGAGACCCAGTACTTC.

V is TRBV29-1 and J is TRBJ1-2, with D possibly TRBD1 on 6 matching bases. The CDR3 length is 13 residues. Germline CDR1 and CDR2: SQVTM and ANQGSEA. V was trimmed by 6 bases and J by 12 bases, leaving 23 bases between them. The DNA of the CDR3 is TGCAGCGTGGAAACCTTGGGGGGGCTTGATGACACCTTC. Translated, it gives CSVETLGGLDDTF.

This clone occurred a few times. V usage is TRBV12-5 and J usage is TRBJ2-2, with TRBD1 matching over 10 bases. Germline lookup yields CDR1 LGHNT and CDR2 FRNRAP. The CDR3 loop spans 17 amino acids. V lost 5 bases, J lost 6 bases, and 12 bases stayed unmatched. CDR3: CASGKGQGPRGPGELFF. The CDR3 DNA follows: TGTGCTAGTGGTAAGGGACAGGGGCCTCGGGGCCCCGGGGAGCTGTTTTTT.

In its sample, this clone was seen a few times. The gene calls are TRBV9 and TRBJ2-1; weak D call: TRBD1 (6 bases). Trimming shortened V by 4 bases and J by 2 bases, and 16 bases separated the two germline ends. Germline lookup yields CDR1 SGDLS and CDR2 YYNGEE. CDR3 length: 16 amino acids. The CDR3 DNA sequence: TGTGCCAGCAGCTTCAACAGGGTGTCGGCCTACAATGAGCAGTTCTTC. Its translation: CASSFNRVSAYNEQFF.

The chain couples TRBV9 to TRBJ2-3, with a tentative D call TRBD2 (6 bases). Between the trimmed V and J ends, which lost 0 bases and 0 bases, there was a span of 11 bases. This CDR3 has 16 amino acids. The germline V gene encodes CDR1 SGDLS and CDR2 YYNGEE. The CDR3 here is CASSVGNSGSTDTQYF. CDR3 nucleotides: TGTGCCAGCAGCGTAGGCAATAGCGGTAGCACAGATACGCAGTATTTT. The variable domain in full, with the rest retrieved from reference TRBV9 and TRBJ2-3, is DSGVTQTPKHLITATGQRVTLRCSPRSGDLSVYWYQQSLDQGLQFLIQYYNGEERAKGNILERFSAQQFPDLHSELNLSSLELGDSALYFCASSVGNSGSTDTQYFGPGTRLTVL.

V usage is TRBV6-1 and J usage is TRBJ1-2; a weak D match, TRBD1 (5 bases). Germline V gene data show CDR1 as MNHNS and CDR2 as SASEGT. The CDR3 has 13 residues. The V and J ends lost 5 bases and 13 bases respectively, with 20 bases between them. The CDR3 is CASSFRGAIGGTF. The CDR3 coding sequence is TGTGCCAGCAGTTTCCGAGGAGCCATCGGGGGCACCTTC.

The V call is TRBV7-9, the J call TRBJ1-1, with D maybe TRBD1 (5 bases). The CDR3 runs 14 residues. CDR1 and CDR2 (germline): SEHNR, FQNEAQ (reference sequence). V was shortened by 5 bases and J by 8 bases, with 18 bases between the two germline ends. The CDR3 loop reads CASSLNRGTSEAFF. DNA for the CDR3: TGTGCCAGCAGCCTGAACCGGGGGACGTCGGAAGCTTTCTTT.

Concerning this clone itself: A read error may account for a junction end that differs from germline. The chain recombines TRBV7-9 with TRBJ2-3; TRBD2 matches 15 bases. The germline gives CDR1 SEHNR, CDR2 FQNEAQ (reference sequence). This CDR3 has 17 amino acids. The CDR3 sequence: CSSSYGLAGGPTDTQYF. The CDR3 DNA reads TGTTCCAGCAGCTACGGACTAGCGGGGGGGCCTACAGATACGCAGTATTTT.

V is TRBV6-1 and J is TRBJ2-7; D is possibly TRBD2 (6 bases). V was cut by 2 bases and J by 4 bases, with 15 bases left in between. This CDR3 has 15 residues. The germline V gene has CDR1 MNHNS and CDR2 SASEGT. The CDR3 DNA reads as TGTGCCAGCAGTGAAATGGAGGGTTCGGGTTACGAGCAGTACTTC. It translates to CASSEMEGSGYEQYF.

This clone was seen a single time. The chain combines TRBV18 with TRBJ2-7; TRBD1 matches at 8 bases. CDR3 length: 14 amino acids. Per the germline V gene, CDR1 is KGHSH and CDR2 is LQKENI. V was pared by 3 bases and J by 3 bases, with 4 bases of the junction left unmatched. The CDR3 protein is CASSPGQDFYEQYF. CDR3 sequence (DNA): TGTGCCAGCTCACCGGGACAGGATTTCTACGAGCAGTACTTC.

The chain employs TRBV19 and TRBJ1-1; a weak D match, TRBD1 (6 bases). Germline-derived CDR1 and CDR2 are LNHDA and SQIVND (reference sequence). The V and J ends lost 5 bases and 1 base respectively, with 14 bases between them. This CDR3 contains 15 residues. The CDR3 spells CASSVRGTGNTEAFF. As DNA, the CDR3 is TGTGCCAGTAGTGTTAGGGGGACGGGGAACACTGAAGCTTTCTTT. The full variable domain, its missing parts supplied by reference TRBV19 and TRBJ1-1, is DGGITQSPKYLFRKEGQNVTLSCEQNLNHDAMYWYRQDPGQGLRLIYYSQIVNDFQKGDIAEGYSVSREKKESFPLTVTSAQKNPTAFYLCASSVRGTGNTEAFFGQGTRLTVV.

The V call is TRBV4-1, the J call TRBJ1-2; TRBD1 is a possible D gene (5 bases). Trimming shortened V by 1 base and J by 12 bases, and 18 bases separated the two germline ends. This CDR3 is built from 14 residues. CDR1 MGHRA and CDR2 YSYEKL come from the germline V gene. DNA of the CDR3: TGCGCCAGCAGCCAAGTTACAGGTCAGATGGCTAACACCTTC. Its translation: CASSQVTGQMANTF.

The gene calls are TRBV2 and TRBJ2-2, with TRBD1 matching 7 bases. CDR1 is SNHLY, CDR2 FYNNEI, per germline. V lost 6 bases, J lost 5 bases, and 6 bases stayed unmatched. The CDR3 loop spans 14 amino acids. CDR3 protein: CASSPEGQTGELFF. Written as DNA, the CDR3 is TGTGCCAGCAGCCCCGAGGGACAGACCGGGGAGCTGTTTTTT.

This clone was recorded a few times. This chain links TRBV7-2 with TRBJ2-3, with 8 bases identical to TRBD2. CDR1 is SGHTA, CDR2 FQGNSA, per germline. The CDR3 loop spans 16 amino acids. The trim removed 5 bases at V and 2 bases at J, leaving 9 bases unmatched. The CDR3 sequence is CASSLQLAELTDTQYF. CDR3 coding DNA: TGTGCCAGCAGCCTCCAACTAGCGGAGCTCACAGATACGCAGTATTTT.

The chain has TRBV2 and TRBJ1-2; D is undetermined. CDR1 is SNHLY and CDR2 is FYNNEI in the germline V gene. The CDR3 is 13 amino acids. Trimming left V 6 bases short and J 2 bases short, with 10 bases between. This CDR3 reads CASSAYTNYGYTF. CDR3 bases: TGTGCCAGCAGCGCGTATACGAACTATGGCTACACCTTC.

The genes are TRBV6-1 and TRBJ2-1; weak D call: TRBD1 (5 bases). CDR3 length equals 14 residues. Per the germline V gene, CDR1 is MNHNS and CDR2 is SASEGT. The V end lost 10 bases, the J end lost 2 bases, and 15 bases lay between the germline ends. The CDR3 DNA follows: TGTGCCACCGCTTTGACAGCCCCCTACAATGAGCAGTTCTTC. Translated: CATALTAPYNEQFF.

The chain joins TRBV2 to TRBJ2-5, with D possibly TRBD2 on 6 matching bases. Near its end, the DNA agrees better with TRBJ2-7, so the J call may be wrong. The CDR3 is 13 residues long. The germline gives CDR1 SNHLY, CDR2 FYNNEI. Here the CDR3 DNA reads TGTGCCAGCATAGCGGCAGGGAACTACGAGCAGTACTTC. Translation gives CASIAAGNYEQYF.

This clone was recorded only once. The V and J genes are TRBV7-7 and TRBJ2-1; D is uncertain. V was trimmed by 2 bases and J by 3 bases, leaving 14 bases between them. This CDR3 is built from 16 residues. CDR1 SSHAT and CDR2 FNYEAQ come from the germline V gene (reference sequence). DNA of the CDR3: TGTGCCAGCAGCTTAACCCCCGAACTAAACTACAATGAGCAGTTCTTC. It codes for CASSLTPELNYNEQFF.